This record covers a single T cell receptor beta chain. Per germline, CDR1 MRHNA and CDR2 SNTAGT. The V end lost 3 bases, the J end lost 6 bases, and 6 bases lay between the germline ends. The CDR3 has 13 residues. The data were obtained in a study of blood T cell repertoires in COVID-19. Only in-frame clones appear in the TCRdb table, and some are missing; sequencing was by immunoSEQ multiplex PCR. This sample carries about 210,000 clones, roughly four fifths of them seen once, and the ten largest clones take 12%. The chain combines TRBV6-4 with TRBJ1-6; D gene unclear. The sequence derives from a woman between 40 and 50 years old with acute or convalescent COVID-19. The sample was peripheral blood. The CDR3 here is CASSEEVNSPLHF. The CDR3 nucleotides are TGTGCCAGCAGTGAAGAGGTTAATTCACCCCTCCACTTT.